The clone carrying this T cell receptor beta chain was seen ten or more times. What it binds is unknown. This entry is derived from a study of neurological immune-mediated disorders. General observations from the study: HTLV-1-associated myelopathy had the most TCR clonal expansion, while multiple sclerosis had the least, a level that fell below healthy controls.

Germline CDR1 is MNHEY and CDR2 is SMNVEV (reference sequence). The CDR3 is 17 amino acids. The junction had 12 bases not matched to a gene; V was cut back by 2 bases and J by 6 bases. The authors made cDNA by 5'RACE with 10-nucleotide random UMIs. From the 5' RACE reads, TCRdb called clonotypes with MiXCR, one entry per CDR3 protein. The table includes about 120,000 distinct CDR3 sequences, roughly 3.2% detected once. This chain connects TRBV27 to TRBJ2-3, with TRBD2 matching 9 bases. This TCR was recovered from a woman aged 25 to 39 with multiple sclerosis. The sample consisted of PBMCs. CDR3 sequence reads: CASSLASGLAEVDTQYF. In nucleotides, the CDR3 is TGTGCCAGCAGTTTAGCCTCGGGACTAGCCGAGGTGGATACGCAGTATTTT.